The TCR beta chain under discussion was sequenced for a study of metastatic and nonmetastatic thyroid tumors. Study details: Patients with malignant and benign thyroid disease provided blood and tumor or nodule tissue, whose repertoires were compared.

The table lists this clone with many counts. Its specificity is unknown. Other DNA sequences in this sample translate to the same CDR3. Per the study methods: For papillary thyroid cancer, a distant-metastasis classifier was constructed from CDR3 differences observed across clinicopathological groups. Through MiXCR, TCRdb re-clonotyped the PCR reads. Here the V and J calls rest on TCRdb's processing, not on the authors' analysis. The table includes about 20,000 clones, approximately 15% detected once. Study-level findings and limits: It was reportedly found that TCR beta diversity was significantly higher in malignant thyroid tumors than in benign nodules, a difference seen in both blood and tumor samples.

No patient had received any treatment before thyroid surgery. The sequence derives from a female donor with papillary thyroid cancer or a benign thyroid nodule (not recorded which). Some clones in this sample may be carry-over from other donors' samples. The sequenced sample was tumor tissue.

The chain's CDR3 is CASGSEHNYGYTF. CDR3 DNA sequence: TGTGCTAGTGGTTCGGAACATAACTATGGCTACACCTTC. The V call is TRBV12-5, the J call TRBJ1-2; D remains ambiguous. The CDR3 is 13 residues long. Germline CDR1 reads LGHNT; CDR2 reads FRNRAP. V was shortened by 4 bases and J by 1 base, with 7 bases between the two germline ends.